The source of this T cell receptor (beta chain) is a study of beta chain features in type 1 diabetes. Trimming removed 5 bases from V and 8 bases from J, with 20 bases in between. This CDR3 region has 15 residues. CDR1 is PRHDT and CDR2 is FYEKMQ in the germline V gene (reference sequence). The sequenced template was cDNA made from the entire isolated RNA. Sequencing was performed with immunoSEQ multiplex PCR; in TCRdb, only in-frame clones are kept and a portion is missing. The table lists about 350,000 clones, around a fifth of them singletons. Study-level results: For TCRB rearrangement, an influence of HLA type remained unresolved here. Cells with high TCR expression could be over-represented by cDNA sequencing.

A remark on this clone: What it binds is not known.

J is TRBJ2-3 and V is TRBV13; TRBD1 is a possible D gene (6 bases). Material for sequencing was naive CD4+ T cells from blood. This TCR came from a woman in her late teens or twenties in good health. The chain's CDR3 is CASSLDGTPDFTQYF. CDR3 coding DNA: TGTGCCAGCAGCCTAGATGGGACACCGGATTTTACGCAGTATTTT.